This TCR beta chain is drawn from a study of CD8+ T cells in alopecia areata. Treatment: oral pan-JAK inhibitor, 5-10 mg twice daily. The CDR3 is 13 amino acids. Germline assignment: CDR1 SEHNR and CDR2 FQNEAQ (reference sequence). V dropped 3 bases and J dropped 5 bases, with 10 bases sitting between them. Once RNA had been extracted, it was reverse transcribed into cDNA to act as the sequencing template. Here immunoSEQ multiplex PCR was the method, and the copy in TCRdb shows in-frame clones only, minus some. Here the sample spans 200,000 to 250,000 clones, 50% to 75% being singletons. The V and J genes are TRBV7-9 and TRBJ1-2, with D perhaps TRBD1 (5 bases). This receptor was obtained from a human donor with alopecia areata. Material: CD4+ T cells sorted from blood, obtained at week 4, from a patient treated with tofacitinib. The CDR3: CASSLLGGYGYTF. The CDR3 nucleotides are TGTGCCAGCAGCTTGCTCGGGGGATATGGCTACACCTTC.